The following is a T cell receptor (beta chain) sequence with its context. These data are taken from a study of control samples from healthy donors and cancer patients. The V end was cut by 8 bases, the J end by 4 bases, with 13 bases between. Germline lookup yields CDR1 LNHNV and CDR2 YYDKDF (reference sequence). CDR3 length: 13 residues. The table came from immunoSEQ multiplex PCR; TCRdb's copy has only in-frame clones and leaves some out. Of 100,000 to 150,000 clones detected, approximately 91% appear once; the ten largest clones hold about 7.2%. Specimen: blood. The chain recombines TRBV15 with TRBJ2-3; D tentatively fits TRBD1 or TRBD2 (5 bases each). This TCR was recovered from a young woman in good health. CDR3: CATRDQRPDTQYF. The CDR3 nucleotides read TGTGCCACCCGGGACCAGAGGCCAGATACGCAGTATTTT.